These 32 T cell receptor beta chains originate from one sample sequenced in a study of blood T cells in healthy people across ages. A second roughly 6 to 12 cycle PCR used barcoded and J-beta primers. TCRdb fed the 5' RACE reads into MiXCR, producing one record per CDR3 protein. This table has over a million distinct CDR3 sequences, under 55% appearing once. The sample was blood. The receptor set was obtained from a woman in her sixties or seventies in good health.

As regards this clonotype: Germline is not matched at one junction end, which may reflect a read error. This sequence joins TRBV9 and TRBJ2-3; tentatively, D is TRBD2 (5 bases). The germline V gene has CDR1 SGDLS and CDR2 YYNGEE. The CDR3 sequence is 12 residues long. Here the CDR3 reads CACSPSGDTQYF. CDR3 DNA: TGTGCCTGCAGCCCCTCGGGGGATACGCAGTATTTT.

The chain joins TRBV29-1 to TRBJ2-1; TRBD1 might be the D (6 bases). V was shortened by 4 bases and J by 0 bases, with 10 bases between the two germline ends. This CDR3 is built from 14 residues. Per germline, CDR1 SQVTM and CDR2 ANQGSEA. CDR3 protein: CSVVRGSSYNEQFF. The CDR3 region has the DNA TGCAGCGTTGTAAGGGGGAGCTCCTACAATGAGCAGTTCTTC.

This clonotype was detected many times. The rearrangement uses TRBV29-1 and TRBJ2-5; tentatively, D is TRBD2 (6 bases). Germline values: CDR1 SQVTM, CDR2 ANQGSEA. V gave up 6 bases and J gave up 5 bases, with 19 bases separating them. The CDR3 extends over 14 amino acids. CDR3 loop: CSVYGHIRGETQYF. DNA of the CDR3: TGCAGCGTCTACGGACATATTCGGGGGGAGACCCAGTACTTC.

V and J are TRBV3-1 and TRBJ2-1; 14 bases are shared with TRBD2. With 4 bases clipped from V and 8 bases from J, the junction kept 10 bases outside the gene matches. The CDR3 loop spans 17 amino acids. Germline values: CDR1 LGHDT, CDR2 YNNKEL (reference sequence). CDR3 sequence reads: CASSRSPLGLAGDEQFF. The CDR3 nucleotides read TGTGCCAGCAGCCGAAGCCCTCTGGGACTAGCGGGAGATGAGCAGTTCTTC.

This clonotype was seen ten or more times. The chain couples TRBV20-1 to TRBJ2-5; no reliable D call. CDR3 length equals 12 residues. Trimming stripped 3 bases from V and 7 bases from J, with 12 bases between. Germline V lookup: CDR1 DFQATT, CDR2 SNEGSKA (reference sequence). The CDR3 DNA reads as TGCAGTGCTAGTTATCTAGAAGGGACCCAGTACTTC. Translating gives CSASYLEGTQYF.

This clonotype was seen only a few times. The chain has TRBV20-1 and TRBJ2-7, with D unclear. V shed 2 bases and J shed 3 bases, with 11 bases lying between them. CDR3 size: 13 residues. CDR1 and CDR2 from the germline V gene are DFQATT and SNEGSKA (reference sequence). The CDR3 is CSARPPYLYEQYF. The DNA for the CDR3 is TGCAGTGCTAGACCCCCCTACCTCTACGAGCAGTACTTC.

The J gene is TRBJ1-4, the V gene TRBV13, with D possibly matching TRBD1 (5 bases). The CDR3 runs 13 residues. Trimming took 7 bases from V and 4 from J, leaving 10 bases between them. The germline V gene encodes CDR1 PRHDT and CDR2 FYEKMQ (reference sequence). The DNA for the CDR3 is TGTGCCAGCACGGGGGGAATTAATGAAAAACTGTTTTTT. Translating gives CASTGGINEKLFF.

The genes are TRBV20-1 and TRBJ2-5, with D unclear. The germline CDR1 and CDR2 sequences are DFQATT and SNEGSKA (reference sequence). Trimming took off 0 bases at V and 4 bases at J, with 12 bases between the two ends. The CDR3 covers 14 residues. The chain's CDR3 is CSARDEFLRETQYF. The DNA of the CDR3 is TGCAGTGCTAGAGATGAGTTCTTAAGAGAGACCCAGTACTTC.

The chain recombines TRBV4-1 with TRBJ1-4; D is ambiguous. V was shortened by 6 bases and J by 7 bases, with 18 bases between the two germline ends. This CDR3 is built from 15 residues. Germline CDR1 reads MGHRA; CDR2 reads YSYEKL. The DNA of the CDR3 is TGCGCCAGCAGGGCCACTGAGGCCGTCCGTGAAAAACTGTTTTTT. It yields the protein CASRATEAVREKLFF.

Concerning this clonotype itself: This sequence may be a read error, since a much larger clone differs from it by one base. The chain carries TRBV5-5 and TRBJ2-5; TRBD1 aligns across 10 bases. The J segment lost 5 bases and the V segment lost 4 bases, leaving 5 bases of the junction unmatched. The CDR3 runs to 14 residues. The germline CDR1 and CDR2 sequences are SGHKS and YYEKEE (reference sequence). The CDR3 nucleotides are TGTGCCAGCAGCATAGGGACAGGGGCGGAGACCCAGTACTTC. Translated: CASSIGTGAETQYF.

The CDR3 coding sequence is TGTGCCAGCAGTTTGGCCGGGACACAATACAATGAGCAGTTCTTC. Its protein product is CASSLAGTQYNEQFF. The V and J genes are TRBV27 and TRBJ2-1; perhaps TRBD1 as D (6 bases). Trimming stripped 3 bases from V and 4 bases from J, with 13 bases between. This CDR3 spans 15 amino acids. Germline V gene lookup returns CDR1 MNHEY and CDR2 SMNVEV (reference sequence).

J is TRBJ2-5 and V is TRBV7-8; 9 bases line up with TRBD2. The V segment lost 5 bases and the J segment 2 bases; nucleotides outside the gene matches: 9. The CDR3 totals 16 residues. Per the germline V gene, CDR1 is SGHVS and CDR2 is FQNEAQ. CDR3 nucleotides: TGTGCCAGCAGCCGTGGGGCAGCGGGAGGACAAGAGACCCAGTACTTC. This gives the protein CASSRGAAGGQETQYF.

This clonotype appeared a single time. The chain couples TRBV5-1 to TRBJ2-4, with 12 bases matching TRBD1. The trim removed 5 bases at V and 2 bases at J, leaving 11 bases unmatched. The CDR3 extends over 18 amino acids. CDR1 and CDR2 from the germline V gene are SGHRS and YFSETQ. The CDR3 DNA follows: TGCGCCAGCAGTTCCGGGACAGGGGGCCTCGGGTCCAAAAACATTCAGTACTTC. It translates to CASSSGTGGLGSKNIQYF. The full variable domain, with the rest looked up from reference TRBV5-1 and TRBJ2-4, is KAGVTQTPRYLIKTRGQQVTLSCSPISGHRSVSWYQQTPGQGLQFLFEYFSETQRNKGNFPGRFSGRQFSNSRSEMNVSTLELGDSALYLCASSSGTGGLGSKNIQYFGAGTRLSVL.

Concerning this clonotype itself: The junction departs from the called germline gene at one end, perhaps through a read error. CDR3: CASSQDRRYNEKLLF. CDR3 in DNA: TGTGCCAGCAGCCAAGATAGGCGTTATAATGAAAAACTGTTATTT. The genes are TRBV4-2 and TRBJ1-4; D remains unclear. The CDR3 covers 15 residues. CDR1 LGHNA and CDR2 YNFKEQ come from the germline V gene.

This clonotype turned up a few times. The chain combines TRBV5-1 with TRBJ2-3; D might be TRBD2 (6 bases). Germline V lookup: CDR1 SGHRS, CDR2 YFSETQ. Trimming left V 7 bases short and J 4 bases short, with 13 bases between. CDR3 length: 13 amino acids. DNA of the CDR3: TGCGCCAGCGGGACGTTAGCGGCAGATACGCAGTATTTT. Protein: CASGTLAADTQYF. The whole variable domain, remainder taken from reference TRBV5-1 and TRBJ2-3, is KAGVTQTPRYLIKTRGQQVTLSCSPISGHRSVSWYQQTPGQGLQFLFEYFSETQRNKGNFPGRFSGRQFSNSRSEMNVSTLELGDSALYLCASGTLAADTQYFGPGTRLTVL.

The chain recombines TRBV13 with TRBJ2-7, with D perhaps assigned TRBD1 or TRBD2 (5 bases each). Trimming shortened V by 5 bases and J by 2 bases, and 19 bases separated the two germline ends. Germline V gives CDR1 PRHDT, CDR2 FYEKMQ (reference sequence). This CDR3 comprises 16 residues. CDR3: CASSTGSSAGAYEQYF. For the CDR3, the DNA is TGTGCCAGCAGCACAGGCAGCAGCGCCGGGGCCTACGAGCAGTACTTC.

This clonotype appeared once. CDR3 residues: CASRRALTAYEQFF. DNA of the CDR3: TGTGCCAGCAGGAGGGCTCTGACAGCCTACGAGCAGTTCTTC. V gene TRBV6-6 combines with J gene TRBJ2-1, with D perhaps TRBD1 or TRBD2 (5 bases each). Germline lookup yields CDR1 MNHNY and CDR2 SVGAGI (reference sequence). The CDR3 runs to 14 residues. V shed 6 bases and J shed 10 bases, with 19 bases lying between them.

Only a few counts were recorded for this clonotype. The chain combines TRBV9 with TRBJ2-1, with D tentatively TRBD2 (5 bases). This CDR3 has 14 residues. V lost 3 bases and J lost 6, with 13 bases in between. The germline V gene encodes CDR1 SGDLS and CDR2 YYNGEE. The chain's CDR3 is CASSADSALNEQFF. CDR3 DNA sequence: TGTGCCAGCAGCGCGGACTCGGCTCTCAATGAGCAGTTCTTC. Using reference TRBV9 and TRBJ2-1 for the parts outside the CDR3, the full variable domain is DSGVTQTPKHLITATGQRVTLRCSPRSGDLSVYWYQQSLDQGLQFLIQYYNGEERAKGNILERFSAQQFPDLHSELNLSSLELGDSALYFCASSADSALNEQFFGPGTRLTVL.

The chain recombines TRBV6-7 with TRBJ1-5; TRBD1 might be the D (5 bases). TRBV6-7 counts as an open reading frame of uncertain function. The CDR3 is 14 residues long. The V and J ends lost 4 bases and 2 bases respectively, with 9 bases between them. The CDR3 protein is CASSFRVRNQPQHF. Here the CDR3 DNA reads TGTGCCAGCAGTTTCAGGGTGCGCAATCAGCCCCAGCATTTT.

The V and J genes are TRBV2 and TRBJ1-1, with D perhaps TRBD1 (5 bases). Trimming cost V 11 bases and J 0 bases, with 13 bases left between them. The V gene's germline CDR1 is SNHLY and CDR2 FYNNEI. This CDR3 has 13 residues. The chain's CDR3 is CAQGRDMNTEAFF. The CDR3 DNA sequence: TGTGCCCAGGGTCGGGATATGAACACTGAAGCTTTCTTT.

Worth noting for this clonotype: It may be a read error: a sequence one base away is much more abundant. The chain couples TRBV7-9 to TRBJ2-1, with a weak D call TRBD2 (6 bases). Germline V gene lookup returns CDR1 SEHNR and CDR2 FQNEAQ (reference sequence). V was shortened by 1 base and J by 4 bases, with 14 bases between the two germline ends. The CDR3 extends over 16 amino acids. The CDR3 DNA is TGTGCCAGCAGCTTAGGGACTAACACTGAATACAATGAGCAGTTCTTC. It specifies CASSLGTNTEYNEQFF.

The V gene is TRBV9, the J gene TRBJ1-5; D not resolved. V was cut by 3 bases and J by 7 bases, with 11 bases left in between. CDR1 SGDLS and CDR2 YYNGEE come from the germline V gene. This CDR3 has 13 amino acids. The CDR3 region has the DNA TGTGCCAGCAGCGCCCACCACTCCCAGCCCCAGCATTTT. Its protein product is CASSAHHSQPQHF.

V gene TRBV7-9 combines with J gene TRBJ2-2; no definite D call. Germline V gene sequence: CDR1 SEHNR, CDR2 FQNEAQ (reference sequence). Trimming stripped 1 base from V and 2 bases from J, with 5 bases between. CDR3 size: 14 residues. The DNA for the CDR3 is TGTGCCAGCAGCTTAGGAGTCAACACCGGGGAGCTGTTTTTT. It specifies CASSLGVNTGELFF.

This clonotype was picked up a small number of times. This rearrangement joins TRBV25-1 to TRBJ1-2, with 7 bases identical to TRBD1. V lost 4 bases to trimming and J lost 8 bases; unmatched junction nucleotides: 13. The length of the CDR3 is 15 residues. From germline, CDR1 is MGHDK and CDR2 SYGVNS. The CDR3 DNA follows: TGTGCCAGCAGTGTGGCCGGGACAGCTAGCGGGGGCTACACCTTC. Its translation is CASSVAGTASGGYTF.

This clonotype has ten or more counts. The chain joins TRBV16 to TRBJ2-3; a weak D match, TRBD2 (5 bases). Germline loops: CDR1 KGHSY, CDR2 FQNENV. This CDR3 spans 14 amino acids. The germline V and J ends were trimmed by 0 bases and 4 bases, with 8 bases remaining between them. The CDR3 sequence is CASSQSFGADTQYF. The CDR3 DNA reads TGTGCCAGCAGCCAATCGTTCGGGGCAGATACGCAGTATTTT. Drawing the rest from reference TRBV16 and TRBJ2-3, the complete variable domain is GEEVAQTPKHLVRGEGQKAKLYCAPIKGHSYVFWYQQVLKNEFKFLISFQNENVFDETGMPKERFSAKCLPNSPCSLEIQATKLEDSAVYFCASSQSFGADTQYFGPGTRLTVL.

This clonotype has at least ten counts. The chain combines TRBV6-2 or TRBV6-3 with TRBJ2-7, with no clear D. The CDR3 has 12 residues. The V and J ends lost 6 bases and 4 bases respectively, with 10 bases between them. CDR1 and CDR2 (germline): MNHEY, SVGEGT. For the CDR3, the DNA is TGTGCCAGCAGCCCTGACCTTTACGAGCAGTACTTC. Translating it yields CASSPDLYEQYF.

This clonotype has only a few counts. V and J are TRBV20-1 and TRBJ2-5, with 10 bases matching TRBD2. The V segment lost 0 bases and the J segment 4 bases; nucleotides outside the gene matches: 11. Germline V gene sequence: CDR1 DFQATT, CDR2 SNEGSKA (reference sequence). The CDR3 has 17 residues. CDR3 region: CSARDLGSPSGRETQYF. The CDR3 nucleotides are TGCAGTGCTAGAGATTTAGGCTCGCCTAGCGGGAGAGAGACCCAGTACTTC.

V gene TRBV7-2 combines with J gene TRBJ1-4; 7 nucleotides line up with TRBD1. CDR3 length: 16 amino acids. Germline lookup yields CDR1 SGHTA and CDR2 FQGNSA. With V trimmed by 2 bases and J by 8 bases, 11 bases remained unmatched. Here the CDR3 DNA reads TGTGCCAGCAGCTTAATGGGAGGAGCAGGGGGAGAAAAACTGTTTTTT. This gives the protein CASSLMGGAGGEKLFF.

The table lists this clonotype with a few counts. The chain employs TRBV27 and TRBJ2-1; 7 nucleotides align to TRBD2. Germline CDR1 reads MNHEY; CDR2 reads SMNVEV (reference sequence). The CDR3 consists of 13 residues. V dropped 8 bases and J dropped 6; count of bases not matched to a gene: 7. The CDR3 DNA is TGTGCCAGCGGGGCGGGAGTGGGCAATGAGCAGTTCTTC. Encoded protein: CASGAGVGNEQFF.

The chain combines TRBV15 with TRBJ1-3; no definite D call. The V end was cut by 4 bases, the J end by 2 bases, with 18 bases between. Per germline, CDR1 LNHNV and CDR2 YYDKDF (reference sequence). The CDR3 totals 17 residues. CDR3 amino acids: CATSNRQGRTPGNTIYF. The CDR3 DNA is TGTGCCACCAGCAACCGACAAGGGAGGACTCCTGGAAACACCATATATTTT.

Here the CDR3 reads CASSNELSGRSTDTQYF. DNA of the CDR3: TGTGCCAGCAGCAACGAACTCAGCGGGAGGAGCACAGATACGCAGTATTTT. The V gene is TRBV7-9, the J gene TRBJ2-3; TRBD2 matches at 9 bases. The CDR3 covers 17 residues. Germline V gene data show CDR1 as SEHNR and CDR2 as FQNEAQ (reference sequence). J gave up 0 bases and V 5 bases, and 9 bases lay outside the gene matches.

This clonotype was detected only a few times. The DNA for the CDR3 is TGCAGTGCTCGGGGTGGTAGCGGGAGGTCTTCCTACAATGAGCAGTTCTTC. This sequence encodes CSARGGSGRSSYNEQFF. The chain couples TRBV20-1 to TRBJ2-1; 10 bases line up with TRBD2. V shed 5 bases, J shed 1 base, and the junction held 11 bases outside the gene matches. CDR3 length: 17 residues. From germline, CDR1 is DFQATT and CDR2 SNEGSKA (reference sequence).